Listed below are T cell receptor beta chains from one sample, sequenced in a study of T cell responses to AZD1222 COVID-19 vaccine. Assay: immunoSEQ multiplex PCR; the TCRdb copy retains only in-frame clones and omits some. The sample has roughly 160,000 clones, over 75% seen once; the top ten hold around 4.4%. Specimen: peripheral blood, collected 28 days after the second AZD1222 dose. These receptors all come from an adult who received the AZD1222 COVID-19 vaccine. Both conserved end residues are part of each CDR3. D genes are given only for firm matches. Clone size is given for some rows only: seen once, a few or many times, or a class if the clone is expanded.

clone_size	v_call	d_call	j_call	cdr3_nt	cdr3_aa
NA	TRBV6-2/TRBV6-3	TRBD1	TRBJ1-3	TGTGCCAGCAGCCCTGGAATCAGGGGGTTTATTGAAAACACCATATATTTT	CASSPGIRGFIENTIYF
NA	TRBV5-4	TRBD2	TRBJ2-5	TGTGCCAGCAGCTTGCTAGCGGGGGGAGAGACCCAGTACTTC	CASSLLAGGETQYF
NA	TRBV6-2/TRBV6-3	NA	TRBJ2-5	TGTGCCAGCAGTTTGGACAGAAGAGAGACCCAGTACTTC	CASSLDRRETQYF
NA	TRBV5-6	NA	TRBJ2-7	TGTGCCAGCAGCTTGTTGGCAGGGGCCTACGAGCAGTACTTC	CASSLLAGAYEQYF
NA	TRBV7-6	TRBD1	TRBJ1-4	TGTGCCAGCAGCTCAACGGGACAGAGGGGGGAAAAACTGTTTTTT	CASSSTGQRGEKLFF
NA	TRBV29-1	NA	TRBJ1-2	TGCAGCGACAGGGTGGGGTACTATGGCTACACCTTC	CSDRVGYYGYTF
NA	TRBV30	NA	TRBJ2-1	TGTGCCTGGATGGGCGGGCGACGTAATGAGCAGTTCTTC	CAWMGGRRNEQFF
once	TRBV2	TRBD2	TRBJ2-1	TGTGCCAGCAGACTAGCGGGGTGGAGGCAGTTCTTC	CASRLAGWRQFF
NA	TRBV10-3	NA	TRBJ2-2	TGTGCCATCAGTGAGAGGACCCTTGGTATTGGGGGGAACACCGGGGAGCTGTTTTTT	CAISERTLGIGGNTGELFF
NA	TRBV9	TRBD1	TRBJ2-7	TGTGCCAGCAGCCAACAGTCGACAGGGGGCTCCTACGAGCAGTACTTC	CASSQQSTGGSYEQYF
NA	TRBV3-1/TRBV3-2	NA	TRBJ1-3	TGTGCCAGCAGCCATCAACAGGGTGTGGGAGGAAACACCATATATTTT	CASSHQQGVGGNTIYF
NA	TRBV12-3/TRBV12-4	NA	TRBJ1-1	TGTGCCAGCAGAAATCAGCTTGAAGCTTTCTTT	CASRNQLEAFF
NA	TRBV2	TRBD2	TRBJ2-5	TGTGCCAGCAGTGAAAGTACAACACTAGCGGGGGGTGTGGAGACCCAGTACTTC	CASSESTTLAGGVETQYF
NA	TRBV24-1	TRBD1	TRBJ1-5	TGTGCCACCAGTGGCACAGGGGGCGTCAATCAGCCCCAGCATTTT	CATSGTGGVNQPQHF
NA	TRBV19	NA	TRBJ2-4	TGTGCCAGTAGCTCGGGGCATTTAGCCAAAAACATTCAGTACTTC	CASSSGHLAKNIQYF
NA	TRBV7-2	NA	TRBJ1-3	TGTGCCAGCAGCCCCTCAGGAAACACCATATATTTT	CASSPSGNTIYF
NA	TRBV11-3	NA	TRBJ1-1	TGTGCCAGCAGCTTTGACAGAAACACTGAAGCTTTCTTT	CASSFDRNTEAFF
NA	TRBV19	NA	TRBJ1-2	TGTGCCAGTAGAGGCGGCCGGACTGGGGGCTACACCTTC	CASRGGRTGGYTF
NA	TRBV6-5	NA	TRBJ1-1	TGTGCCAGCAGAAGGAACGGGAACACTGAAGCTTTCTTT	CASRRNGNTEAFF
NA	TRBV30	NA	TRBJ2-1	TGTGCCTGGAGTGTACTTACCACGCAGTTCTTC	CAWSVLTTQFF
NA	TRBV9	TRBD1	TRBJ1-3	TGTGCCAGCAGCGTATTCGAGACAGGGGGCCAATCCTATGGAAACACCATATATTTT	CASSVFETGGQSYGNTIYF
once	TRBV7-9	NA	TRBJ2-6	TGTGCCAGCAGCTTAGGGACCCCTGGGGCCAACGTCCTGACTTTC	CASSLGTPGANVLTF
NA	TRBV30	NA	TRBJ2-5	TGTGCCTTGGACAGCAGACAAGAGACCCAGTACTTC	CALDSRQETQYF
once	TRBV6-4	NA	TRBJ1-6	TGTGCCAGCAGTGACTCTGCCGACGGGAGACCCCTCCACTTT	CASSDSADGRPLHF
NA	TRBV18	NA	TRBJ1-5	TGTGCCAGCTCACCGGGCCAACATCAGCCCCAGCATTTT	CASSPGQHQPQHF
NA	TRBV19	NA	TRBJ1-1	TGTGCCAGTAGTATAGGGGCAGGCATTGGCACTGAAGCTTTCTTT	CASSIGAGIGTEAFF
NA	TRBV14	NA	TRBJ1-2	TGTGCCAGCAGCCCCGGCAGCTATGGCTACACCTTC	CASSPGSYGYTF
once	TRBV7-8	TRBD1	TRBJ2-7	TGTGCCAGCAGCTACCGTCACAGGGGGAACTCCTACGAGCAGTACTTC	CASSYRHRGNSYEQYF
NA	TRBV6-5	NA	TRBJ1-1	TGTGCCTCTAGGAGTTTTGGCGGCACTGAAGCTTTCTTT	CASRSFGGTEAFF
NA	TRBV3-1/TRBV3-2	TRBD1	TRBJ2-1	TGTGCCAGCAGACCGACCGGGACAGGTGGGCAAGGGCAGTTCTTC	CASRPTGTGGQGQFF
NA	TRBV9	NA	TRBJ2-7	TGTGCCAGCAGCCCCCGGGGCAGGGACTACGAGCAGTACTTC	CASSPRGRDYEQYF
NA	TRBV19	NA	TRBJ1-1	TGTGCCAGTAGTCTCTTGGAGGGAGCAACCCGAGGGAAAGCTTTCTTT	CASSLLEGATRGKAFF
NA	TRBV7-9	NA	TRBJ1-1	TGTGCCAGCAGCTTGGGGGATTGGGCCACTGAAGCTTTCTTT	CASSLGDWATEAFF
NA	TRBV7-9	TRBD1	TRBJ1-1	TGTGCCAGCACGAGGAACCGTGACAGGGCGAACACTGAAGCTTTCTTT	CASTRNRDRANTEAFF
NA	TRBV7-3	TRBD1	TRBJ1-1	TGTGCCAGCAGCCCCCGGGCAGGGGGCACTGAAGCTTTCTTT	CASSPRAGGTEAFF
few	TRBV7-6	TRBD1	TRBJ1-4	TGTGCCAGCAGCTTGACAGGGGGTGAAAATGAAAAACTGTTTTTT	CASSLTGGENEKLFF
NA	TRBV10-3	NA	TRBJ2-7	TGTGCCATCAGGGGGGCTTCCAGCTCCTACGAGCAGTACTTC	CAIRGASSSYEQYF
NA	TRBV25-1	NA	TRBJ2-2	TGTGCCAGCGGGGGTACGAACACCGGGGAGCTGTTTTTT	CASGGTNTGELFF
NA	TRBV6-4	NA	TRBJ1-2	TGTGCCAGCAGTGAATGGGCAGAAGTCCCCTATGGCTACACCTTC	CASSEWAEVPYGYTF
NA	TRBV2	TRBD1	TRBJ2-2	TGTGCCAGCAGCCCAAACCTTCAGGGGGCTATCGGGGAGCTGTTTTTT	CASSPNLQGAIGELFF
NA	TRBV6-6	NA	TRBJ2-7	TGTGCCAGCAGTTGGCAGTATAGCTCCTACGAGCAGTACTTC	CASSWQYSSYEQYF
NA	TRBV10-3	NA	TRBJ1-5	TGTGCCATCAGGGCGGGCGTCAATCAGCCCCAGCATTTT	CAIRAGVNQPQHF
NA	TRBV7-2	NA	TRBJ1-1	TGTGCCAGCAGTCCCCCCCCGGGCACTGAAGCTTTCTTT	CASSPPPGTEAFF
NA	TRBV30	NA	TRBJ1-4	TGTGCCTGGAAAGGCAGGGTTAAGGAAAAACTGTTTTTT	CAWKGRVKEKLFF
NA	TRBV7-9	TRBD1	TRBJ1-5	TGTGCCAGCAGCTCCGGGACAGGGAGAGTAAGCAATCAGCCCCAGCATTTT	CASSSGTGRVSNQPQHF
NA	TRBV5-4	NA	TRBJ1-3	TGTGCCAGCAGTCGAGACAGCCTCTCTGGAAACACCATATATTTT	CASSRDSLSGNTIYF
NA	TRBV7-9	NA	TRBJ1-2	TGTGCCAGCAGCTTAACAGTTTACTATGGCTACACCTTC	CASSLTVYYGYTF
NA	TRBV2	NA	TRBJ2-1	TGTGCCTCACGGGTGGGTAGCGGCTACAATGAGCAGTTCTTC	CASRVGSGYNEQFF
NA	TRBV18	TRBD1	TRBJ1-6	TGTGCCAGCTCACCCGGGACAGCCACTAATTCACCCCTCCACTTT	CASSPGTATNSPLHF
NA	TRBV21-1	NA	TRBJ2-7	TGTGCCAGCAGCAAAGCTTTTTGGGGAGTGTACGAGCAGTACTTC	CASSKAFWGVYEQYF
NA	TRBV20-1	NA	TRBJ2-5	TGCAGTGCTCCTTTGCGGGGCGGCCAGTACTTC	CSAPLRGGQYF
NA	TRBV6-6	TRBD1	TRBJ2-4	TGTGCCAGCATCCAGGGGGAAACTTTAGCCAAAAACATTCAGTACTTC	CASIQGETLAKNIQYF
NA	TRBV12-5	NA	TRBJ2-5	TGTGCTAGTGGTTTACAGGGAGGAGAGACCCAGTACTTC	CASGLQGGETQYF
NA	TRBV10-3	TRBD1	TRBJ1-4	TGTGCCAGCAACCGGGACAGGACCGAAAAACTGTTTTTT	CASNRDRTEKLFF
NA	TRBV28	NA	TRBJ1-4	TGTGCCAGCAGTTTATCCCTCGGGACCTCCGGTGGAAAACTGTTTTTT	CASSLSLGTSGGKLFF